This entry is about one TCR beta chain. The sample comes from a study of cytomegalovirus exposure and HLA in healthy donors. The CDR3 is 14 residues long. Both 60 Vbeta primers and 13 Jbeta primers went into the PCR. Profiled with immunoSEQ multiplex PCR; TCRdb holds only in-frame clones, not every one. The table records 73,000 or so clones, approximately 78% of them present only once. Though probably carrying unrecorded immune exposures, donors were nominally healthy at sampling. The sequence came from a human donor in good health. V gene TRBV21-1 combines with J gene TRBJ1-4. TRBV21-1 is shown as a pseudogene. The sequencing input was PBMCs. CDR3 DNA sequence: TGTGCCAGAAATATACTTGCAACTAATGAAAAACTGTTTTTT. Its translation is CARNILATNEKLFF.